The clone carrying this TCR beta chain was detected only a few times. The sample comes from a study of blood T cell repertoires in COVID-19. Study details: Acute and convalescent COVID-19 specimens originated in the United States, Italy and Spain. Nucleic acid was either cDNA or gDNA, and it came from T cells, B-cell-depleted T cells, or PBMCs.

Looked up from germline, CDR1 is SGHKS and CDR2 is YYEKEE (reference sequence). The V and J ends lost 2 bases and 0 bases respectively, with 8 bases between them. The CDR3 sequence is 14 residues long. Original handling: It was from reference gene primer amplification that nucleated cell counts were estimated. Profiled with immunoSEQ multiplex PCR; TCRdb holds only in-frame clones, not every one. V, J and clone size are those of that table, while D and trimming were read from the DNA. Seen here are about 400,000 clones, around nine tenths observed once, and the top ten hold about 3%. Source material: peripheral blood. The chain links TRBV5-5 to TRBJ1-1; D may be TRBD1 (5 bases). This clonotype originated in a human donor in a cohort sampled during active COVID-19. In nucleotides, the CDR3 is TGTGCCAGCAGCTTCGGGGGATTGAACACTGAAGCTTTCTTT. Its protein is CASSFGGLNTEAFF.